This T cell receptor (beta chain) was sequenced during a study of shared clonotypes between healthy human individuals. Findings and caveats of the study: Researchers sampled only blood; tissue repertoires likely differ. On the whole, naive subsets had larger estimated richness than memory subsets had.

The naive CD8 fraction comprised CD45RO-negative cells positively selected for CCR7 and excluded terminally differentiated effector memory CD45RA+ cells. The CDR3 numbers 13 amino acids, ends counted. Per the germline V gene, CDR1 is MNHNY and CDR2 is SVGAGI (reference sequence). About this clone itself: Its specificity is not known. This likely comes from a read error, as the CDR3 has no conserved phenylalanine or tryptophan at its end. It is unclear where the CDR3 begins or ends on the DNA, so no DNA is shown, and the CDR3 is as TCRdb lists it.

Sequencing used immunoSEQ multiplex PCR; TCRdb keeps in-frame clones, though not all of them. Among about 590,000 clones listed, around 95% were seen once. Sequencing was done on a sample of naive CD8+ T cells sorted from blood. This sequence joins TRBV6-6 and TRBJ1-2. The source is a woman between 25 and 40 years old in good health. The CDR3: CASSYSILDWGSI.